The 23 T cell receptor beta chains below were found in one sample sequenced in a study of blood T cell repertoires in COVID-19. Repertoires were generated with immunoSEQ multiplex PCR, while TCRdb's copy carries only in-frame clones and drops some. Of about 98,000 clones in the sample, more than 65% were seen once. Material for sequencing was peripheral blood. Source of these receptors: a woman of 80 years or more with acute or convalescent COVID-19.

This chain joins TRBV7-8 and TRBJ1-2; unclear D gene. Germline V gives CDR1 SGHVS, CDR2 FQNEAQ. There are 14 residues in the CDR3. Deletions cut 1 base from V and 4 bases from J, with 10 bases between. The CDR3 loop reads CASSLGSGSYGYTF. As DNA, the CDR3 is TGTGCCAGCAGCTTAGGGTCGGGGTCCTATGGCTACACCTTC.

This chain joins TRBV4-1 and TRBJ2-3; 7 bases are a match to TRBD1. There are 17 residues in the CDR3. The germline CDR1 and CDR2 sequences are MGHRA and YSYEKL. The trim removed 1 base at V and 1 base at J, leaving 8 bases unmatched. As DNA, the CDR3 is TGCGCCAGCAGCCAAGTAGGCCGGGACAGAGGCACAGATACGCAGTATTTT. Translating gives CASSQVGRDRGTDTQYF.

In this sample, this clone turned up once. The chain recombines TRBV28 with TRBJ2-7, with 8 bases matching TRBD1. Germline CDR1 MDHEN, CDR2 SYDVKM. Trimming at V came to 3 bases and at J to 1 base, leaving 14 bases not matched to a gene. The CDR3 consists of 18 residues. CDR3 DNA: TGTGCCAGCAGTTTTATGCCAGGGGGCGAGTGGGGGTCCTACGAGCAGTACTTC. This encodes CASSFMPGGEWGSYEQYF.

Written as DNA, the CDR3 is TGCGCCAGCAGCTTGGGGACATTGGGCCCCAATCAGCCCCAGCATTTT. Translation: CASSLGTLGPNQPQHF. V and J are TRBV5-1 and TRBJ1-5; TRBD1 might be the D (5 bases). Trimming removed 0 bases from V and 3 bases from J, with 13 bases in between. In germline, CDR1 is SGHRS, CDR2 YFSETQ. There are 16 residues in the CDR3.

The V and J genes are TRBV3-1 (or the pseudogene TRBV3-2) and TRBJ2-3; 7 bases map to TRBD2. The CDR3 is made up of 14 amino acids. V shed 8 bases, J shed 6 bases, and the junction held 11 bases outside the gene matches. Germline CDR1 is LGHDT and CDR2 is YNNKEL (reference sequence). This chain's CDR3 is CASGLAGRGDTQYF. CDR3 nucleotides: TGTGCCAGCGGTTTAGCGGGCCGAGGGGATACGCAGTATTTT.

This rearrangement joins TRBV18 to TRBJ2-7; D gene ambiguous. Trimming stripped 1 base from V and 2 bases from J, with 9 bases between. CDR3 length: 14 residues. Per germline, CDR1 KGHSH and CDR2 LQKENI. CDR3 coding DNA: TGTGCCAGCTCACCACTTCAACAAGCCTACGAGCAGTACTTC. Protein: CASSPLQQAYEQYF.

This chain connects TRBV7-9 to TRBJ1-4, with 9 nucleotides matching TRBD1. After removal of 5 bases from V and 6 bases from J, the junction contained 7 bases not matched to a gene. The CDR3 is 15 residues long. Germline-derived CDR1 and CDR2 are SEHNR and FQNEAQ (reference sequence). DNA for the CDR3: TGTGCCAGCAGCGTAGGGACAGGGCGGGATGAAAAACTGTTTTTT. Residues: CASSVGTGRDEKLFF.

Only one count was recorded for this clone. In nucleotides, the CDR3 is TGCAGCGTTAGTCGGGGGGCGAACACTGAAGCTTTCTTT. As protein: CSVSRGANTEAFF. The chain is built from TRBV29-1 and TRBJ1-1, with D possibly being TRBD1 (6 bases). Per the germline V gene, CDR1 is SQVTM and CDR2 is ANQGSEA. The CDR3 sequence is 13 residues long. The V end was cut by 5 bases, the J end by 1 base, with 11 bases between.

This chain uses TRBV6-2 or TRBV6-3 with TRBJ2-2; 11 bases align to TRBD2. The V gene end was trimmed by 0 bases and the J gene end by 3 bases; junction bases not matched to a gene: 3. Germline CDR1 and CDR2: MNHEY and SVGEGT. The CDR3 loop spans 17 amino acids. In nucleotides, the CDR3 is TGTGCCAGCAGTTACTCGCTAGCGGGGGGTCACACCGGGGAGCTGTTTTTT. Translation: CASSYSLAGGHTGELFF.

The chain combines TRBV20-1 with TRBJ1-2; D ambiguous. CDR1 is DFQATT, CDR2 SNEGSKA, per germline (reference sequence). Deletions cut 3 bases from V and 4 bases from J, with 12 bases between. The CDR3 spans 13 residues. The CDR3 DNA reads as TGCAGTGCTAGTCGGGAGGCCCTCTATGGCTACACCTTC. It yields the protein CSASREALYGYTF.

The V call is TRBV19, the J call TRBJ1-1; TRBD1 might be the D (6 bases). The V gene lost 5 bases and the J gene lost 4 bases, with 17 bases spanning the gap. This CDR3 spans 15 amino acids. Germline assignment: CDR1 LNHDA and CDR2 SQIVND (reference sequence). CDR3 nucleotides: TGTGCCAGTAGTCCGTGGCGGGGGGGGCCCACTGAAGCTTTCTTT. Its protein is CASSPWRGGPTEAFF.

The CDR3 here is CASSLAYSGEPNNEQFF. In DNA, the CDR3 is TGTGCCAGCAGCTTAGCGTACAGCGGCGAACCCAACAATGAGCAGTTCTTC. The V gene is TRBV7-9, the J gene TRBJ2-1, with D possibly being TRBD2 (5 bases). The CDR3 sequence is 17 residues long. Trimming took off 0 bases at V and 5 bases at J, with 17 bases between the two ends. Per germline, CDR1 SEHNR and CDR2 FQNEAQ (reference sequence).

The table lists this clone with a count of one. The chain couples TRBV9 to TRBJ2-5; 12 bases are a match to TRBD1. The germline gives CDR1 SGDLS, CDR2 YYNGEE. After removal of 4 bases from V and 4 bases from J, the junction contained 8 bases not matched to a gene. The CDR3 consists of 16 residues. The CDR3 DNA is TGTGCCAGCAGCCCCAGAGGGACAGGGGGCGGAGAGACCCAGTACTTC. It translates to CASSPRGTGGGETQYF. The variable domain in full, completed from reference TRBV9 and TRBJ2-5, reads DSGVTQTPKHLITATGQRVTLRCSPRSGDLSVYWYQQSLDQGLQFLIQYYNGEERAKGNILERFSAQQFPDLHSELNLSSLELGDSALYFCASSPRGTGGGETQYFGPGTRLLVL.

This rearrangement joins TRBV7-9 to TRBJ2-5, with a possible D match to TRBD1 (5 bases). The CDR3 consists of 13 residues. Deletions cut 3 bases from V and 2 bases from J, with 7 bases between. Germline CDR1 and CDR2: SEHNR and FQNEAQ (reference sequence). The CDR3 DNA reads TGTGCCAGCAGCTTCAGACAGCAAGAGACCCAGTACTTC. It encodes CASSFRQQETQYF.

This clone was counted a few times. The V gene is TRBV7-2, the J gene TRBJ1-6, with 9 positions matching TRBD1. V dropped 6 bases and J dropped 10; count of bases not matched to a gene: 10. The CDR3 loop spans 15 amino acids. CDR1 SGHTA and CDR2 FQGNSA come from the germline V gene. DNA for the CDR3: TGTGCCAGCAGACAATCCCGGGACAGGGCATCACCCCTCCACTTT. This encodes CASRQSRDRASPLHF.

CDR3 amino acids: CASSETSGRVQETQYF. The DNA for the CDR3 is TGCGCCAGCAGTGAGACTAGCGGCAGAGTCCAAGAGACCCAGTACTTC. This chain joins TRBV5-1 and TRBJ2-5; 9 bases agree with TRBD2. Germline loops: CDR1 SGHRS, CDR2 YFSETQ. The CDR3 length is 16 residues. After removal of 5 bases from V and 1 base from J, the junction contained 9 bases not matched to a gene.

This clone was seen a single time. The chain combines TRBV5-4 with TRBJ1-1, with TRBD1 as a possible D gene (6 bases). This CDR3 comprises 15 residues. Trimming removed 0 bases at V and 5 bases at J, with 14 bases between. CDR1 and CDR2 (germline): SGHNT, YYREEE (reference sequence). CDR3 protein: CASSLGEGVGTEAFF. CDR3 bases: TGTGCCAGCAGCTTGGGAGAGGGGGTAGGGACTGAAGCTTTCTTT.

The chain uses TRBV21-1 and TRBJ2-7; the table calls TRBD1, which could not be checked here. TRBV21-1 is shown as a pseudogene. The CDR3 is made up of 14 amino acids. CDR3 bases: TGTGCCAGCAGCATCGGGGGACAGGATAGGGGGCAGTACGTC. Translation: CASSIGGQDRGQYV.

The V and J genes are TRBV2 and TRBJ1-4; D gene uncertain. The CDR3 is 14 residues long. Looked up from germline, CDR1 is SNHLY and CDR2 is FYNNEI. V lost 6 bases and J lost 5, with 13 bases in between. The CDR3 protein is CASRNRTANEKLFF. As DNA, the CDR3 is TGTGCCAGCAGAAACCGGACTGCGAATGAAAAACTGTTTTTT.

The J gene is TRBJ1-6, the V gene TRBV30; D is unresolved. Germline V gene lookup returns CDR1 GTSNPN and CDR2 SVGIG (reference sequence). This CDR3 spans 16 amino acids. The germline V and J ends were trimmed by 0 bases and 9 bases, with 18 bases remaining between them. CDR3 in DNA: TGTGCCTGGAGTGTTTCGGAGGCGCGACGTCGTTCACCCCTCCACTTT. Its translation is CAWSVSEARRRSPLHF. The full variable domain, its missing parts supplied by reference TRBV30 and TRBJ1-6, is SQTIHQWPATLVQPVGSPLSLECTVEGTSNPNLYWYRQAAGRGLQLLFYSVGIGQISSEVPQNLSASRPQDRQFILSSKKLLLSDSGFYLCAWSVSEARRRSPLHFGNGTRLTVT.

The rearrangement links TRBV24-1 to TRBJ2-1, with 7 bases matching TRBD2. Germline V gene data show CDR1 as KGHDR and CDR2 as SFDVKD. J gave up 8 bases and V 0 bases, and 9 bases lay outside the gene matches. CDR3 size: 16 residues. DNA of the CDR3: TGTGCCACCAGTGATTTGGTGGGCGGGGGTTACGATGAGCAGTTCTTC. It codes for CATSDLVGGGYDEQFF.

V usage is TRBV20-1 and J usage is TRBJ2-7; D ambiguous. Trimming took 1 base from V and 2 from J, leaving 3 bases between them. Germline V gene sequence: CDR1 DFQATT, CDR2 SNEGSKA (reference sequence). The CDR3 consists of 11 residues. The CDR3 region is CSARAAYEQYV. CDR3 in DNA: TGCAGTGCTAGAGCCGCCTACGAGCAGTACGTC.

The chain links TRBV18 to TRBJ1-1; TRBD1 aligns across 8 bases. The V gene end was trimmed by 0 bases and the J gene end by 1 base; junction bases not matched to a gene: 1. From germline, CDR1 is KGHSH and CDR2 LQKENI. The CDR3 is 15 residues long. CDR3 in amino acids: CASSPPGTGNTEAFF. CDR3 bases: TGTGCCAGCTCACCACCCGGGACAGGGAACACTGAAGCTTTCTTT.